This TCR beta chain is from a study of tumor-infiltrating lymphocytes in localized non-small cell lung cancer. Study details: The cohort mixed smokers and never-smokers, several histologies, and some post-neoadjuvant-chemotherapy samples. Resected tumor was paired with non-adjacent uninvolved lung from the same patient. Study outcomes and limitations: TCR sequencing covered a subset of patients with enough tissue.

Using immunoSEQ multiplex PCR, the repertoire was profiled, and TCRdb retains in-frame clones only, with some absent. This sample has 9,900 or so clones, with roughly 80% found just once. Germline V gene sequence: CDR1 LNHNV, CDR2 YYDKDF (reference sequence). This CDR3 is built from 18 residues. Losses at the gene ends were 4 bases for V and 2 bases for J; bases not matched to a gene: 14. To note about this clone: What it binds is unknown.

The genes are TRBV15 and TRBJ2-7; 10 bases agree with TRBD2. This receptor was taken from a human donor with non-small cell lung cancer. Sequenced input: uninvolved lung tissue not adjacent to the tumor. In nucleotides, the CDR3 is TGTGCCACCAGCAAAGAAACTACTCTAGCGGGAGAAGCCTACGAGCAGTACTTC. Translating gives CATSKETTLAGEAYEQYF.